The clone carrying this TCR beta chain was counted ten times or more. The antigen remains undetermined. All patients were node-negative on CT and PET/CT, without prior chemotherapy, radiotherapy or other malignancies. Amplicons of TCR beta CDR3 were generated from genomic DNA by two-round multiplex PCR. Primers targeting each individual TRBV and TRBJ gene were applied in first-round PCR. From the multiplex PCR reads, TCRdb called clonotypes with MiXCR, one entry per CDR3 protein. The table has 15,000 to 20,000 distinct CDR3 sequences, about 50% seen once. The CDR3 totals 12 residues. V shed 8 bases and J 8 bases; nucleotides not matched to a gene: 8. CDR1 and CDR2 (germline): MDHEN, SYDVKM. The data were obtained in a study of prognosis after radiotherapy for stage I lung cancer. About the study: Radiotherapy was followed by distant metastases in a handful of patients, which appeared at a median of 7 months; roughly 16 patients showed no significant progression. Points from the study as a whole: Among expanded TCR clones, tumor specificity was not determined.

Source: PBMCs, taken before or after stereotactic body radiation therapy (not recorded which). This clonotype was sampled from a donor aged 50 or older with non-small cell lung cancer. The V and J genes are TRBV28 and TRBJ1-2; 7 bases are shared with TRBD1. The CDR3: CASYGDRAGYTF. CDR3 coding DNA: TGTGCCAGCTACGGAGACAGGGCGGGCTACACCTTC.